This TCR beta chain appears in the sequencing data of a study of spatial heterogeneity in lung cancer. Study-wide results and limits: Counts of expanded alpha and beta TCRs within tumors tracked the tumor nonsynonymous mutation count.

By frequency in the sample, this clonotype is hyperexpanded (1% or more). Antigen: not known. As an off-target read in a library built for alpha chains, this beta chain has a frequency of little significance. Time point here: sample taken at primary tumor resection. Germline assignment: CDR1 MNHEY and CDR2 SVGEGT. CDR3 size: 13 residues. Trimming took 3 bases from V and 3 from J, leaving 9 bases between them. TCRdb re-analysed the 5' RACE reads in MiXCR, keeping a single row per CDR3 protein. The sample contains approximately 170 distinct CDR3 sequences, 20% to 25% of which appear only once. The starting material was lung tumor tissue, obtained at surgery. This chain uses TRBV6-2 or TRBV6-3 with TRBJ2-7; D call uncertain. This TCR derives from a female donor with early-stage non-small cell lung cancer. The CDR3 nucleotides read TGTGCCAGCAGTTATGGAGCCGACTACGAGCAGTACTTC. Its protein product is CASSYGADYEQYF.